Each of the 16 T cell receptor beta chains below was sequenced from the same sample in a study of OX40 agonist ivuxolimab in advanced cancers. Generated by immunoSEQ multiplex PCR, the TCRdb table keeps only in-frame clones and is missing some. Of under 35,000 clones in the sample, roughly 87% were seen once. This sample comprised CD4+ or CD8+ T cells sorted from blood, obtained in a trial of the OX40 agonist ivuxolimab. These receptors all stem from an adult with an advanced solid tumor such as melanoma, head and neck, liver or kidney cancer.

J is TRBJ1-1 and V is TRBV28; D not certain. The germline CDR1 and CDR2 sequences are MDHEN and SYDVKM. The V and J ends lost 3 bases and 5 bases respectively, with 7 bases between them. There are 12 residues in the CDR3. CDR3 coding DNA: TGTGCCAGCAGTTTCCGTGAGACTGAAGCTTTCTTT. It specifies CASSFRETEAFF.

This rearrangement joins TRBV6-5 to TRBJ1-2; the match to TRBD1 covers 7 bases. V gave up 5 bases and J gave up 7 bases; unmatched junction bases: 13. The germline gives CDR1 MNHEY, CDR2 SVGAGI. CDR3 length equals 15 residues. In DNA form, the CDR3 reads TGTGCCAGCAGTGGGACCCCGGGACAGATGGGTGGCTACACCTTC. Amino acids: CASSGTPGQMGGYTF.

The J gene is TRBJ2-2, the V gene TRBV15; D might be TRBD1 (6 bases). V dropped 4 bases and J dropped 6 bases, with 15 bases sitting between them. Germline assignment: CDR1 LNHNV and CDR2 YYDKDF (reference sequence). The CDR3 sequence is 15 residues long. CDR3: CATSIGFQGSGELFF. The CDR3 region has the DNA TGTGCCACCAGCATTGGGTTTCAGGGGTCCGGGGAGCTGTTTTTT.

The chain carries TRBV18 and TRBJ2-7, with 8 bases that match TRBD1. The CDR3 has 16 amino acids. Per germline, CDR1 KGHSH and CDR2 LQKENI. Trimming took 3 bases from V and 10 from J; bases not matched to a gene: 17. The CDR3 loop is CASSPSSGGPTGPQYF. DNA of the CDR3: TGTGCCAGCTCACCGAGTTCAGGGGGCCCTACGGGACCCCAGTACTTC. Full variable domain (missing parts from reference TRBV18 and TRBJ2-7): NAGVMQNPRHLVRRRGQEARLRCSPMKGHSHVYWYRQLPEEGLKFMVYLQKENIIDESGMPKERFSAEFPKEGPSILRIQQVVRGDSAAYFCASSPSSGGPTGPQYFGPGTRLTVT.

The V gene is TRBV28, the J gene TRBJ1-2; unclear D gene. There are 12 residues in the CDR3. V gave up 3 bases and J gave up 2 bases, with 4 bases separating them. Germline V CDR1 and CDR2: MDHEN, SYDVKM. The DNA for the CDR3 is TGTGCCAGCAGTTTGGGAAACTATGGCTACACCTTC. The encoded protein is CASSLGNYGYTF.

The CDR3 sequence is CASSLSPSSYEQYF. The DNA for the CDR3 is TGTGCCAGCAGCTTGAGCCCAAGCTCCTACGAGCAGTACTTC. The chain uses TRBV5-6 and TRBJ2-7; D is unresolved. CDR1 and CDR2 (germline): SGHDT, YYEEEE. Deletions cut 1 base from V and 0 bases from J, with 8 bases between. The CDR3 consists of 14 residues. The full variable domain, rest sourced from reference TRBV5-6 and TRBJ2-7, is DAGVTQSPTHLIKTRGQQVTLRCSPKSGHDTVSWYQQALGQGPQFIFQYYEEEERQRGNFPDRFSGHQFPNYSSELNVNALLLGDSALYLCASSLSPSSYEQYFGPGTRLTVT.

This clone has a handful of counts. The chain employs TRBV5-6 and TRBJ1-1; D uncertain. Germline assignment: CDR1 SGHDT and CDR2 YYEEEE. With 0 bases removed from V and 0 bases from J, the gap between germline ends came to 9 bases. The CDR3 extends over 15 amino acids. The CDR3 DNA sequence: TGTGCCAGCAGCTTGGTTCCCACCATGAACACTGAAGCTTTCTTT. Translation: CASSLVPTMNTEAFF.

The chain has TRBV7-8 and TRBJ2-2; unclear D gene. Germline V gene sequence: CDR1 SGHVS, CDR2 FQNEAQ. V was trimmed by 3 bases and J by 0 bases, leaving 11 bases between them. CDR3 length: 16 residues. CDR3 region: CASSFDYYTNTGELFF. In DNA, the CDR3 is TGTGCCAGCAGCTTCGATTACTACACGAACACCGGGGAGCTGTTTTTT.

The genes are TRBV7-2 and TRBJ2-5; 10 bases match TRBD1. This CDR3 has 15 amino acids. Germline V gene sequence: CDR1 SGHTA, CDR2 FQGNSA. Trimming removed 1 base from V and 4 bases from J; junction bases left unmatched: 3. The CDR3 here is CASSLGQGAGETQYF. DNA for the CDR3: TGTGCCAGCAGCTTAGGACAGGGGGCAGGAGAGACCCAGTACTTC.

The chain recombines TRBV19 with TRBJ2-1; 9 bases are shared with TRBD2. The CDR3 totals 17 residues. Germline values: CDR1 LNHDA, CDR2 SQIVND (reference sequence). With V trimmed by 3 bases and J by 4 bases, 10 bases remained unmatched. CDR3 nucleotide sequence: TGTGCCAGTAGTATCGACGTAGCGGGAGAGAAGTACAATGAGCAGTTCTTC. It codes for CASSIDVAGEKYNEQFF. Filled out from reference TRBV19 and TRBJ2-1, the complete variable domain reads DGGITQSPKYLFRKEGQNVTLSCEQNLNHDAMYWYRQDPGQGLRLIYYSQIVNDFQKGDIAEGYSVSREKKESFPLTVTSAQKNPTAFYLCASSIDVAGEKYNEQFFGPGTRLTVL.

This clone appeared once. The chain has TRBV18 and TRBJ2-1; 9 bases match TRBD1. The germline CDR1 and CDR2 sequences are KGHSH and LQKENI. This CDR3 region has 16 residues. The V gene end was trimmed by 2 bases and the J gene end by 5 bases; junction bases not matched to a gene: 7. The chain's CDR3 is CASSPRLGQGNNEQFF. The CDR3 DNA is TGTGCCAGCTCACCAAGGCTAGGACAGGGGAACAATGAGCAGTTCTTC.

The chain has TRBV25-1 and TRBJ1-5, with a weak D call TRBD1 (6 bases). Germline assignment: CDR1 MGHDK and CDR2 SYGVNS. This CDR3 has 12 residues. V was clipped by 6 bases and J by 7 bases, with 10 bases between them. This CDR3 reads CASSQGYQPQHF. The DNA of the CDR3 is TGTGCCAGCAGCCAGGGGTACCAGCCCCAGCATTTT.

The chain combines TRBV28 with TRBJ1-3; maybe TRBD1 (6 bases). CDR1 is MDHEN, CDR2 SYDVKM, per germline. CDR3 length: 15 amino acids. The V end was cut by 5 bases, the J end by 3 bases, with 14 bases between. The CDR3 DNA reads as TGTGCCAGCAGTACTGAACAGGGTAGTGGAAACACCATATATTTT. This encodes CASSTEQGSGNTIYF.

The V gene is TRBV2, the J gene TRBJ2-5; the match to TRBD2 covers 13 bases. The J call is uncertain, as TRBJ2-7 better fits the DNA end. This CDR3 contains 17 residues. CDR1 and CDR2 from the germline V gene are SNHLY and FYNNEI. CDR3 in amino acids: CASRGLAGEIPPYEQYF. The CDR3 bases are TGTGCCAGCAGAGGACTAGCGGGAGAAATCCCGCCCTACGAGCAGTACTTC.

The J gene is TRBJ2-6, the V gene TRBV4-1; D may be TRBD1 (6 bases). V lost 1 base and J lost 1, with 17 bases in between. CDR1 is MGHRA and CDR2 is YSYEKL in the germline V gene. This CDR3 comprises 19 residues. DNA of the CDR3: TGCGCCAGCAGCCAAGCGGGTCGGTACAGGGCTTCTGGGGCCAACGTCCTGACTTTC. It encodes CASSQAGRYRASGANVLTF.

The V gene is TRBV9, the J gene TRBJ1-1; D unclear. The CDR3 spans 15 residues. From germline, CDR1 is SGDLS and CDR2 YYNGEE. Trimming pared 0 bases from V and 0 bases from J, leaving 9 bases between. The CDR3 loop reads CASSVDGIMNTEAFF. The CDR3 nucleotides read TGTGCCAGCAGCGTAGACGGAATCATGAACACTGAAGCTTTCTTT.